The clone carrying this T cell receptor beta chain appeared many times. What it binds is unknown. Trimming at V came to 0 bases and at J to 2 bases, leaving 1 base not matched to a gene. CDR3 length: 15 residues. Per the germline V gene, CDR1 is SGHDT and CDR2 is YYEEEE. Clones were sequenced by immunoSEQ multiplex PCR, and TCRdb holds only the in-frame ones, with some missing. The sample holds around 100,000 clones, 81% seen once. The data were taken from a study of radiotherapy plus CTLA-4 blockade in lung cancer. For the study at large: Objective responses were documented in 15% to 20% of patients, with disease control in about 31%. Study-wide results and limits: Clones derived from tumor TCRs expanded in blood after radiotherapy plus ipilimumab.

The receptor comes from a human donor with non-small cell lung cancer that progressed on radiotherapy plus ipilimumab. Some clones in this sample may be carry-over from other donors' samples. The specimen was peripheral blood, collected from a patient treated with radiotherapy plus ipilimumab. The chain carries TRBV5-6 and TRBJ2-2; 7 positions match TRBD1. CDR3: CASSLVGGNTGELFF. CDR3 coding DNA: TGTGCCAGCAGCTTGGTAGGGGGCAACACCGGGGAGCTGTTTTTT.